Below, 15 T cell receptor beta chains from the same sample are listed, as sequenced in a study of blood T cells in healthy people across ages. A second roughly 7 to 12 cycle PCR used barcoded and J-beta primers. TCRdb reprocessed the 5' RACE reads with MiXCR, giving one entry per CDR3 protein. The sample holds about 1,400,000 distinct CDR3 sequences, around two fifths seen once. The sequenced material came from blood. Receptors were obtained from a young woman in good health.

CDR3: CASSPGTGKRTEAFF. Written as DNA, the CDR3 is TGTGCCAGCAGTCCCGGGACAGGGAAGAGGACTGAAGCTTTCTTT. This chain links TRBV7-9 with TRBJ1-1; 9 bases map to TRBD1. The V segment lost 6 bases and the J segment 5 bases; nucleotides outside the gene matches: 10. The length of the CDR3 is 15 residues. Germline V gene sequence: CDR1 SEHNR, CDR2 FQNEAQ (reference sequence).

This clonotype was seen only a few times. This chain's CDR3 is CSAHSGDTDTQYF. CDR3 sequence (DNA): TGCAGTGCCCACAGCGGGGACACGGATACGCAGTATTTT. The chain joins TRBV20-1 to TRBJ2-3; a weak D match, TRBD2 (7 bases). Germline V gene sequence: CDR1 DFQATT, CDR2 SNEGSKA (reference sequence). This CDR3 has 13 amino acids. Between the trimmed V and J ends, which lost 6 bases and 6 bases, there was a span of 16 bases.

The chain's CDR3 is CASSLASSGGQNSYQETQYF. CDR3 nucleotide sequence: TGCGCCAGCAGCTTGGCCTCTAGCGGGGGGCAGAATTCGTACCAAGAGACCCAGTACTTC. This chain links TRBV5-1 with TRBJ2-5, with 11 positions matching TRBD2. The CDR3 covers 20 residues. In germline, CDR1 is SGHRS, CDR2 YFSETQ. V gave up 0 bases and J gave up 0 bases; unmatched junction bases: 13.

The chain combines TRBV12-3 or TRBV12-4 with TRBJ2-1; 11 bases align to TRBD2. This CDR3 comprises 17 residues. V trimming: 2 bases; J trimming: 3 bases; junction bases outside the gene matches: 6. The chain's CDR3 is CASSLMTSGILYNEQFF. CDR3 DNA: TGTGCCAGCAGTTTAATGACTAGCGGGATCCTCTACAATGAGCAGTTCTTC.

This clonotype has a single count. The chain joins TRBV3-1 to TRBJ1-1; D is ambiguous. The CDR3 spans 15 residues. V was pared by 2 bases and J by 1 base, with 11 bases between. Looked up from germline, CDR1 is LGHDT and CDR2 is YNNKEL (reference sequence). The CDR3, as DNA: TGTGCCAGCAGCCAATCGGGCTGGAGGAACACTGAAGCTTTCTTT. Residues: CASSQSGWRNTEAFF.

The V call is TRBV2, the J call TRBJ1-4; D remains ambiguous. The CDR3 is 15 residues long. CDR1 and CDR2 (germline): SNHLY, FYNNEI. With 2 bases removed from V and 0 bases from J, the gap between germline ends came to 7 bases. The CDR3 DNA follows: TGTGCCAGCAGTGAACAGCCAGCAACTAATGAAAAACTGTTTTTT. Its protein product is CASSEQPATNEKLFF.

This clonotype was seen a handful of times. The chain recombines TRBV10-3 with TRBJ2-7; no clear D gene. This CDR3 is built from 14 residues. In germline, CDR1 is ENHRY, CDR2 SYGVKD. V lost 4 bases, J lost 1 base, and 11 bases lay in between. The CDR3 loop is CAISAGGTSYEQYF. CDR3 DNA: TGTGCCATCAGTGCGGGCGGAACATCCTACGAGCAGTACTTC.

This clonotype was seen more than once but under ten times. The V and J genes are TRBV6-5 and TRBJ2-7, with D possibly TRBD2 on 5 matching bases. TRBJ2-5 matches the DNA end more closely, so the J call is doubtful. CDR1 and CDR2 (germline): MNHEY, SVGAGI. The CDR3 spans 17 residues. This CDR3 is CASSYRTPDPRRETQYF. Here the CDR3 DNA reads TGTGCCAGCAGTTACCGAACCCCGGACCCCCGGAGGGAGACCCAGTACTTC.

About this clonotype itself: An end of the junction does not agree with germline; a read error may underlie this. The gene calls are TRBV7-8 and TRBJ2-3, with 7 positions matching TRBD2. CDR1 is SGHVS, CDR2 FQNEAQ, per germline. The CDR3 is 16 residues long. The CDR3 nucleotides are TGTGCCGGCAGCCAGCGGGGCGTCCCTGGCACAGATACGCAGTATTTT. This translates into CAGSQRGVPGTDTQYF.

V and J are TRBV12-3 or TRBV12-4 and TRBJ2-4; D is ambiguous. V was pared by 3 bases and J by 1 base, with 19 bases between. This CDR3 region has 18 residues. Here the CDR3 reads CASSFLVGKSAAKNIQYF. For the CDR3, the DNA is TGTGCCAGCAGTTTCCTCGTGGGGAAGAGCGCGGCCAAAAACATTCAGTACTTC.

V usage is TRBV10-3 and J usage is TRBJ2-5; perhaps TRBD2 as D (6 bases). The CDR3 has 14 residues. Germline V gene sequence: CDR1 ENHRY, CDR2 SYGVKD. Deletions cut 0 bases from V and 5 bases from J, with 10 bases between. DNA of the CDR3: TGTGCCATCAGTGAGTCCGGGGGAACCGAGACCCAGTACTTC. Translated, it gives CAISESGGTETQYF.

To note about this clonotype: An end of the junction differs from the germline gene, which may be a read error. This chain joins TRBV5-1 and TRBJ2-1, with a possible D match to TRBD2 (5 bases). The germline gives CDR1 SGHRS, CDR2 YFSETQ. The CDR3 is made up of 14 amino acids. The CDR3 reads CASCSWSGYNEQFF. CDR3 sequence (DNA): TGTGCCAGCTGCTCCTGGAGCGGATACAATGAGCAGTTCTTC. Looking up the rest from reference TRBV5-1 and TRBJ2-1 gives the full variable domain: KAGVTQTPRYLIKTRGQQVTLSCSPISGHRSVSWYQQTPGQGLQFLFEYFSETQRNKGNFPGRFSGRQFSNSRSEMNVSTLELGDSALYLCASCSWSGYNEQFFGPGTRLTVL.

This clonotype is a singleton in its sample. A junction boundary mismatches the germline segment, possibly from a read error. The chain has TRBV10-3 and TRBJ2-1, with 7 positions matching TRBD1. The better agreement between TRBJ2-7 and the DNA end casts doubt on the J call. The CDR3 covers 16 residues. Germline CDR1 is ENHRY and CDR2 is SYGVKD. CDR3 sequence reads: CATSESAGGVNNEQYF. The CDR3 DNA reads as TGTGCCACCAGTGAGTCGGCAGGGGGAGTCAACAATGAGCAGTACTTC.

The chain combines TRBV20-1 with TRBJ2-7; TRBD2 agrees at 11 bases. V gave up 4 bases and J gave up 7 bases; unmatched junction bases: 15. Germline V gene data show CDR1 as DFQATT and CDR2 as SNEGSKA (reference sequence). The length of the CDR3 is 16 residues. The CDR3 loop is CSAKEPTSGRVYEQYF. CDR3 bases: TGCAGTGCTAAAGAACCTACTAGCGGGAGAGTCTATGAGCAGTACTTC.

In regard to this clonotype: The junction differs from germline at one of its ends, possibly a read error. The rearrangement joins TRBV20-1 to TRBJ2-3; D uncertain. This CDR3 has 12 residues. Germline values: CDR1 DFQATT, CDR2 SNEGSKA (reference sequence). This CDR3 reads CSAGDPVDTQYF. The DNA of the CDR3 is TGCAGTGCTGGAGATCCGGTAGATACGCAGTATTTT.